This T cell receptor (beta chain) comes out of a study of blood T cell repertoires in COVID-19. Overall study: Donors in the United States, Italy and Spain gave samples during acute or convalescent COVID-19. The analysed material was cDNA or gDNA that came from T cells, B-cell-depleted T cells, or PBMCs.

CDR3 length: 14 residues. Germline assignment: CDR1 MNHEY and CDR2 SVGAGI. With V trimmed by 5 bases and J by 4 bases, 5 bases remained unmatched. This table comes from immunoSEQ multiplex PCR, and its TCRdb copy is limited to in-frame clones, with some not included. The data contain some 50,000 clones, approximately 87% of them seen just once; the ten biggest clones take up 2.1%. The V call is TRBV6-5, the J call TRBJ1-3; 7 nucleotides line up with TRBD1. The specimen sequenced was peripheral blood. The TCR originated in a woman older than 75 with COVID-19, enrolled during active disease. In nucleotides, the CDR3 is TGTGCCAGCAGTCCATCAGGGGGAGGAAACACCATATATTTT. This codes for CASSPSGGGNTIYF.